One and the same sample provided the 5 T cell receptor beta chains below, sequenced in a study of blood T cell repertoires in COVID-19. Generated by immunoSEQ multiplex PCR, the TCRdb table keeps only in-frame clones and is missing some. The sample lists 60,000 or so clones, roughly 72% occurring once. The specimen sequenced was peripheral blood. The receptors stem from a woman in her forties or fifties with active or convalescent COVID-19.

This sequence joins TRBV21-1 and TRBJ2-3; the table's D call TRBD1 went unverified against the DNA. TRBV21-1 is an annotated pseudogene. The CDR3 covers 16 residues. CDR3 bases: TGTGCCAGCAGCAACGACTGGGGACAGCGCACAGATACGCAGTATTTT. Encoded protein: CASSNDWGQRTDTQYF.

V is TRBV7-9 and J is TRBJ2-1; 13 nucleotides line up with TRBD2. Germline V CDR1 and CDR2: SEHNR, FQNEAQ (reference sequence). V shed 1 base, J shed 12 bases, and the junction held 6 bases outside the gene matches. The CDR3 runs to 15 residues. The CDR3 region is CASSLGLAGGPGQFF. CDR3 in DNA: TGTGCCAGCAGCTTAGGACTAGCGGGAGGTCCTGGGCAGTTCTTC. Drawing the rest from reference TRBV7-9 and TRBJ2-1, the complete variable domain is DTGVSQNPRHKITKRGQNVTFRCDPISEHNRLYWYRQTLGQGPEFLTYFQNEAQLEKSRLLSDRFSAERPKGSFSTLEIQRTEQGDSAMYLCASSLGLAGGPGQFFGPGTRLTVL.

This clone was observed a single time. J is TRBJ1-5 and V is TRBV7-2; 9 nucleotides agree with TRBD1. Germline CDR1 SGHTA, CDR2 FQGNSA. The CDR3 sequence is 15 residues long. With V trimmed by 1 base and J by 5 bases, 3 bases remained unmatched. The CDR3 reads CASSLEDRGDQPQHF. Written as DNA, the CDR3 is TGTGCCAGCAGCTTAGAGGACAGGGGCGATCAGCCCCAGCATTTT.

This clone turned up a few times. The rearrangement uses TRBV5-5 and TRBJ2-3, with 11 bases fitting TRBD2. Germline trimming cut 3 bases from V and 0 bases from J; bases unmatched to any gene: 12. CDR1 and CDR2 (germline): SGHKS, YYEKEE (reference sequence). There are 19 residues in the CDR3. The CDR3 reads CASSSRASGRFPSTDTQYF. CDR3 nucleotides: TGTGCCAGCAGCTCAAGGGCTAGCGGGAGGTTTCCTAGCACAGATACGCAGTATTTT.

This clone was seen a few times. The chain joins TRBV19 to TRBJ2-7; D ambiguous. Germline CDR1 and CDR2: LNHDA and SQIVND (reference sequence). The CDR3 consists of 15 residues. The V end was cut by 1 base, the J end by 0 bases, with 10 bases between. The CDR3 is CASSIVAAVSYEQYF. As DNA, the CDR3 is TGTGCCAGTAGTATAGTAGCCGCAGTCTCCTACGAGCAGTACTTC.